The 17 T cell receptor beta chains in this list originate from one sample, sequenced in a study of spatial heterogeneity in lung cancer. Study outcomes and limitations: Within tumors, counts of expanded alpha and beta TCRs tracked tumor mutation counts.

The time point was: sample taken at primary tumor resection. Their target antigens are unknown. TCRdb processed the 5' RACE reads anew with MiXCR; each CDR3 protein has one entry. The data show 100,000 or so distinct CDR3 sequences, 4.4% seen once. Sequenced material: lung tumor tissue, taken at surgery. Source of these receptors: a male donor with early-stage non-small cell lung cancer.

The CDR3 sequence: CAIKEKGREDTEAFF. DNA of the CDR3: TGTGCCATCAAGGAGAAGGGAAGAGAGGACACTGAAGCTTTCTTT. This chain uses TRBV10-3 with TRBJ1-1, with no clear D. Germline-derived CDR1 and CDR2 are ENHRY and SYGVKD. The CDR3 extends over 15 amino acids. V was shortened by 7 bases and J by 3 bases, with 18 bases between the two germline ends.

Many counts were recorded for this clonotype. The chain links TRBV20-1 to TRBJ2-7; D might be TRBD2 (6 bases). CDR3 length equals 15 residues. Trimming pared 5 bases from V and 6 bases from J, leaving 23 bases between. Germline assignment: CDR1 DFQATT and CDR2 SNEGSKA (reference sequence). The CDR3 DNA reads as TGCAGTGCTTCTCCCGAGACTAGTCTGGGTGTCGAGCAGTACTTC. Translated, it gives CSASPETSLGVEQYF.

This clonotype was counted at least ten times. The V call is TRBV3-1, the J call TRBJ2-7; D may match TRBD1 or TRBD2 (6 bases each). V was pared by 1 base and J by 3 bases, with 16 bases between. Germline V lookup: CDR1 LGHDT, CDR2 YNNKEL (reference sequence). The CDR3 runs 16 residues. CDR3 region: CASSQASLGGHYEQYF. CDR3 coding DNA: TGTGCCAGCAGCCAAGCGAGTCTGGGGGGCCACTACGAGCAGTACTTC.

A few counts support this clonotype. The chain uses TRBV2 and TRBJ1-6; unclear D gene. The CDR3 contains 12 residues. The V end lost 6 bases, the J end lost 9 bases, and 9 bases lay between the germline ends. Germline loops: CDR1 SNHLY, CDR2 FYNNEI. CDR3 in DNA: TGTGCCAGCAGCGACCTTCCTTCACCCCTCCACTTT. It translates to CASSDLPSPLHF. Variable domain in full (rest from reference TRBV2 and TRBJ1-6): EPEVTQTPSHQVTQMGQEVILRCVPISNHLYFYWYRQILGQKVEFLVSFYNNEISEKSEIFDDQFSVERPDGSNFTLKIRSTKLEDSAMYFCASSDLPSPLHFGNGTRLTVT.

This clonotype was recorded many times. The CDR3 DNA reads TGCAGTGCTAGAGATGGGCGGACAGGGGGAGTAAGTGGGTCCTACGAGCAGTACTTC. Translating gives CSARDGRTGGVSGSYEQYF. The V gene is TRBV20-1, the J gene TRBJ2-7; 10 bases line up with TRBD1. V lost 0 bases, J lost 1 base, and 15 bases stayed unmatched. The CDR3 totals 19 residues. Germline V gives CDR1 DFQATT, CDR2 SNEGSKA (reference sequence).

This clonotype occurred a few times. J is TRBJ2-7 and V is TRBV5-1, with 11 bases matching TRBD2. With V trimmed by 3 bases and J by 2 bases, 4 bases remained unmatched. The CDR3 covers 15 residues. The germline V gene has CDR1 SGHRS and CDR2 YFSETQ. This CDR3 reads CASSSTSGKPYEQYF. For the CDR3, the DNA is TGCGCCAGCAGCTCGACTAGCGGGAAACCCTACGAGCAGTACTTC.

As to this clonotype: This sequence may be a read error, since a much larger clone differs from it by one base. V is TRBV6-5 and J is TRBJ2-3; perhaps D is TRBD1 or TRBD2 (5 bases each). The CDR3 runs 12 residues. V shed 10 bases and J shed 10 bases, with 18 bases lying between them. Germline V gene data show CDR1 as MNHEY and CDR2 as SVGAGI. The CDR3 sequence is CATGAGYDAQYF. CDR3 nucleotides: TGTGCCACCGGGGCGGGCTACGATGCGCAGTATTTT.

In this sample, this clonotype turned up a few times. DNA of the CDR3: TGCGCCAGCAGCCAATCTTTTAATGGGGAGCAGTTCTTC. Protein: CASSQSFNGEQFF. The V call is TRBV4-1, the J call TRBJ2-1; D ambiguous. Trimming shortened V by 2 bases and J by 10 bases, and 12 bases separated the two germline ends. CDR1 MGHRA and CDR2 YSYEKL come from the germline V gene. The length of the CDR3 is 13 residues.

This clonotype was picked up many times. The rearrangement joins TRBV6-6 to TRBJ2-3; 13 bases line up with TRBD2. V was pared by 5 bases and J by 1 base, with 9 bases of the junction left unmatched. The length of the CDR3 is 18 residues. Germline-derived CDR1 and CDR2 are MNHNY and SVGAGI (reference sequence). The CDR3 spells CASSRGLAGPVGTDTQYF. The CDR3, as DNA: TGTGCCAGCAGTAGGGGACTAGCGGGACCTGTAGGCACAGATACGCAGTATTTT.

This clonotype occurred many times. The chain links TRBV27 to TRBJ2-3; D unclear. The CDR3 contains 16 residues. V was shortened by 0 bases and J by 0 bases, with 10 bases between the two germline ends. The germline CDR1 and CDR2 sequences are MNHEY and SMNVEV (reference sequence). This CDR3 is CASSLSPDASTDTQYF. The CDR3 bases are TGTGCCAGCAGTTTATCCCCAGATGCTAGCACAGATACGCAGTATTTT.

The sample holds many counts of this clonotype. The V and J genes are TRBV6-6 and TRBJ2-5; D ambiguous. CDR1 is MNHNY, CDR2 SVGAGI, per germline (reference sequence). CDR3 length: 13 amino acids. V dropped 5 bases and J dropped 0 bases, with 7 bases sitting between them. DNA of the CDR3: TGTGCCAGCAGTGCTCGGGACCAAGAGACCCAGTACTTC. Residues: CASSARDQETQYF.

The sample holds many counts of this clonotype. The J gene is TRBJ2-1, the V gene TRBV19; a possible D gene is TRBD2 (6 bases). Trimming removed 5 bases from V and 9 bases from J, with 17 bases in between. This CDR3 region has 14 residues. The germline CDR1 and CDR2 sequences are LNHDA and SQIVND (reference sequence). This CDR3 is CASSPSAGPGEQFF. The DNA of the CDR3 is TGTGCCAGTAGTCCATCCGCGGGGCCTGGTGAGCAGTTCTTC.

This clonotype was counted at least ten times. The chain uses TRBV29-1 and TRBJ2-3; unclear D gene. CDR1 is SQVTM, CDR2 ANQGSEA, per germline. Between the trimmed V and J ends, which lost 6 bases and 2 bases, there was a span of 3 bases. This CDR3 region has 10 residues. CDR3 sequence: CSVDTDTQYF. The CDR3 DNA follows: TGCAGCGTCGACACAGATACGCAGTATTTT.

At least ten counts were recorded for this clonotype. This sequence joins TRBV27 and TRBJ2-2; 7 nucleotides align to TRBD1. Germline CDR1 is MNHEY and CDR2 is SMNVEV (reference sequence). V shed 0 bases and J 1 base; nucleotides not matched to a gene: 2. The CDR3 runs to 16 residues. For the CDR3, the DNA is TGTGCCAGCAGTTTATCGTACAGGGGGAACACCGGGGAGCTGTTTTTT. Translating it yields CASSLSYRGNTGELFF.

The rearrangement uses TRBV6-1 and TRBJ1-3, with D tentatively TRBD1 (5 bases). The CDR3 contains 15 residues. The ends were cut back, 1 base at V and 0 bases at J, with 7 bases in the middle. Germline loops: CDR1 MNHNS, CDR2 SASEGT. CDR3 region: CASSEGGISGNTIYF. CDR3 DNA sequence: TGTGCCAGCAGTGAAGGGGGCATCTCTGGAAACACCATATATTTT.

The gene calls are TRBV29-1 and TRBJ2-6, with D perhaps TRBD2 (5 bases). The V and J ends lost 5 bases and 1 base respectively, with 12 bases between them. The CDR3 contains 15 residues. CDR1 and CDR2 from the germline V gene are SQVTM and ANQGSEA. CDR3 nucleotide sequence: TGCAGCGTTTTGGGGTGGGAGTCTGGGGCCAACGTCCTGACTTTC. The encoded protein is CSVLGWESGANVLTF.

This clonotype was counted many times. V usage is TRBV7-2 and J usage is TRBJ2-5, with D unresolved. The length of the CDR3 is 13 residues. Germline values: CDR1 SGHTA, CDR2 FQGNSA. Trimming left V 1 base short and J 2 bases short, with 5 bases between. CDR3 in amino acids: CASSLVGQETQYF. Here the CDR3 DNA reads TGTGCCAGCAGCTTAGTCGGACAAGAGACCCAGTACTTC.